This T cell receptor beta chain was documented in a study of T cells in narcolepsy. Study-level information: Healthy controls were enrolled alongside patients with narcolepsy type 1 or type 2.

The protocol was immunoSEQ multiplex PCR, while the TCRdb copy is restricted to in-frame clones and leaves out a portion. This sample carries 20,000 to 30,000 clones, approximately 85% of them seen once, and the ten largest clones take roughly a tenth. Details on this clone: Its specificity is unknown.

Findings and limits, study-wide: Same-patient CSF and blood CD4+ T cell clonotypes included HCRT-specific and TRIB2-specific autoreactive ones. Reportedly, autoreactive clonotypes were serially detected in patients' blood but not controls'.

The CDR3 is made up of 16 amino acids. Losses at the gene ends were 4 bases for V and 2 bases for J; bases not matched to a gene: 10. Germline V lookup: CDR1 SGHDT, CDR2 YYEEEE. The source of this sequence is a human donor in good health. Input material: memory (CD45RA-) CD4+ T cells from blood. This chain joins TRBV5-6 and TRBJ2-5, with 8 bases fitting TRBD2. DNA for the CDR3: TGTGCCAGCAGCCCGGCGGGACTAGGGGTTCAAGAGACCCAGTACTTC. This gives the protein CASSPAGLGVQETQYF.